This T cell receptor beta chain was documented in a study of beta chain features in type 1 diabetes. For the study at large: Examined across all samples were approximately 99 million sorted cells. Study-wide results and caveats: Moderate yet significant TCRB CDR3 shortening was seen in Type 1 diabetes patients in all four CD4+ subsets.

Isolated RNA was reverse transcribed in full, so expressed TCRB transcripts were sequenced. Some clones are missing from TCRdb's copy, which holds only in-frame ones; the method was immunoSEQ multiplex PCR. The profile shows a few hundred thousand clones, around 24% of them singletons. On this clone itself: Antigen unknown.

CDR3 length: 14 residues. Germline V gene data show CDR1 as LGHNT and CDR2 as FRNRAP. V was pared by 3 bases and J by 3 bases, with 11 bases between. This TCR derives from a woman aged 25 to 39 with type 1 diabetes. Sequencing used naive CD4+ T cells from blood. J is TRBJ1-1 and V is TRBV12-5; D call uncertain. CDR3 nucleotides: TGTGCTAGTGGTTTTAACGGGTTGGACACTGAAGCTTTCTTT. This codes for CASGFNGLDTEAFF.